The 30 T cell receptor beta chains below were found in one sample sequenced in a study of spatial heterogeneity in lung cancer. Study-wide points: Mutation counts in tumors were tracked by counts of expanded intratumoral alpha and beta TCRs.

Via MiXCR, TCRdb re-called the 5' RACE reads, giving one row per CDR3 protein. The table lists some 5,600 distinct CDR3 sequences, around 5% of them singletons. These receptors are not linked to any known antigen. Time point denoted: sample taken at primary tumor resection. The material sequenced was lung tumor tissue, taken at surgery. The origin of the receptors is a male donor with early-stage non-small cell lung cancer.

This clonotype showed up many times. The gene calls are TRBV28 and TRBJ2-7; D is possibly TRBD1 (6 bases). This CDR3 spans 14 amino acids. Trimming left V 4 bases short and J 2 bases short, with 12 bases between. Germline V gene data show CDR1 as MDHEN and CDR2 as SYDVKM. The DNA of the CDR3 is TGTGCCAGCAGTTCCGGGACATCCCCCTACGAGCAGTACTTC. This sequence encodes CASSSGTSPYEQYF.

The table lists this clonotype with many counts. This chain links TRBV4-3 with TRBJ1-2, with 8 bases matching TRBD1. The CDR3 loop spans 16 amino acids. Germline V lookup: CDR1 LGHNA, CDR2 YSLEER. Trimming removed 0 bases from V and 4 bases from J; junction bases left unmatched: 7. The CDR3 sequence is CASSQDRGQDFYGYTF. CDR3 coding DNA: TGCGCCAGCAGCCAAGATAGGGGACAGGACTTCTATGGCTACACCTTC.

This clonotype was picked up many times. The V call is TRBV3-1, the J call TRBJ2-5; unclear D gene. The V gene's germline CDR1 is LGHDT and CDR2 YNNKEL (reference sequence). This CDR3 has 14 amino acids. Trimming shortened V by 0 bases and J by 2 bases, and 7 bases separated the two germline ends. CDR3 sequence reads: CASSQDPAQETQYF. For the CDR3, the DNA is TGTGCCAGCAGCCAAGATCCGGCTCAAGAGACCCAGTACTTC.

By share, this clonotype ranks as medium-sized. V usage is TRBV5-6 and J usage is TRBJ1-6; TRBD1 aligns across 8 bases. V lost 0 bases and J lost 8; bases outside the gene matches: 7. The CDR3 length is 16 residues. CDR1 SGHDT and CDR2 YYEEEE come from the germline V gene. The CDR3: CASSLDAGGLDSPLHF. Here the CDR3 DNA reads TGTGCCAGCAGCTTGGACGCAGGGGGCCTCGATTCACCCCTCCACTTT.

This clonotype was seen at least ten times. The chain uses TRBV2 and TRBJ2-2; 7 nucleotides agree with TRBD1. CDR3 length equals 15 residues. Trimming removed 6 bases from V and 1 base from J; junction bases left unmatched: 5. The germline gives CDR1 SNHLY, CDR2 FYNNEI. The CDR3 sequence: CASRETGLNTGELFF. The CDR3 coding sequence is TGTGCCAGCAGGGAGACAGGGCTGAACACCGGGGAGCTGTTTTTT.

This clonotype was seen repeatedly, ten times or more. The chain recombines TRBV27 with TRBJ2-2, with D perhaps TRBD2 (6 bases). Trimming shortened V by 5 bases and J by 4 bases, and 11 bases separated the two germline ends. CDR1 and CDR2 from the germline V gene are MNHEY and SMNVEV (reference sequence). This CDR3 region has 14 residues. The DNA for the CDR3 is TGTGCCAGCAGTCCCTGGGACTCCACCGGGGAGCTGTTTTTT. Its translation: CASSPWDSTGELFF.

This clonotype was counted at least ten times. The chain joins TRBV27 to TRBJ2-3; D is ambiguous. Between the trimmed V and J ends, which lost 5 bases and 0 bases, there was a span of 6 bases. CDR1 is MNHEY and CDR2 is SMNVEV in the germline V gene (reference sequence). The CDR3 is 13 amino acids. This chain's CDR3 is CASSRASTDTQYF. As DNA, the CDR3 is TGTGCCAGCAGTCGGGCTAGCACAGATACGCAGTATTTT.

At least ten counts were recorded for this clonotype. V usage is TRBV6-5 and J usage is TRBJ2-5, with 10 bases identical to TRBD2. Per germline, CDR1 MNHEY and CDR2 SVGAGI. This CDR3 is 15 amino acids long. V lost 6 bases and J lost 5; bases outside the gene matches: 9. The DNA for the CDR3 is TGTGCCAGCAGGAAAGCGGGGGGGCCAGGCGAGACCCAGTACTTC. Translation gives CASRKAGGPGETQYF.

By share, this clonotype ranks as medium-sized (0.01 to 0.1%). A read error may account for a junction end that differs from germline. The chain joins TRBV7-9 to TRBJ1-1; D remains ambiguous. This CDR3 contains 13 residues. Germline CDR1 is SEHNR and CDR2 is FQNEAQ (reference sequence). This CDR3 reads CASSLATNAEAFF. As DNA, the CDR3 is TGTGCCAGCAGCTTAGCGACGAACGCTGAAGCTTTCTTT.

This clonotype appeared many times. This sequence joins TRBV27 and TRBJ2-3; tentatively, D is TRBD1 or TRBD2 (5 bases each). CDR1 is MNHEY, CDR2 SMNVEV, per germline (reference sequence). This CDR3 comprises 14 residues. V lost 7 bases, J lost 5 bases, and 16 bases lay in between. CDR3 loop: CASTKGPSGDTQYF. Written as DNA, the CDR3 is TGTGCCAGCACCAAGGGACCTTCGGGAGATACGCAGTATTTT.

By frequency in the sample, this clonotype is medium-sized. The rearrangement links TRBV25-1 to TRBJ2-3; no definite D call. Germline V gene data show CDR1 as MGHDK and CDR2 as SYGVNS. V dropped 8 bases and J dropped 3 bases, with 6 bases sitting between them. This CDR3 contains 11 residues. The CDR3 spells CASGRTDTQYF. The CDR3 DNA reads TGTGCCAGCGGTAGGACAGATACGCAGTATTTT.

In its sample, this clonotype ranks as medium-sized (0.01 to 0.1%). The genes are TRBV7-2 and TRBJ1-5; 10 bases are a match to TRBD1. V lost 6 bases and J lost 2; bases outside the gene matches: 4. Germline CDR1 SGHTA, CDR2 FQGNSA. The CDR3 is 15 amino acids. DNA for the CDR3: TGTGCCAGCAGTTGGACAGGGGGAGGCAATCAGCCCCAGCATTTT. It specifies CASSWTGGGNQPQHF.

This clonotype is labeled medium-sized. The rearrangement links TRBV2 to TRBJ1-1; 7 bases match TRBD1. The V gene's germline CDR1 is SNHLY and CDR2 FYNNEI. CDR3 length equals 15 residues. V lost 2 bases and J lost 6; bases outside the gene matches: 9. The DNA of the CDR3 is TGTGCCAGCAGTGAAAAGGACAGGCCCAACGCTGAAGCTTTCTTT. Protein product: CASSEKDRPNAEAFF.

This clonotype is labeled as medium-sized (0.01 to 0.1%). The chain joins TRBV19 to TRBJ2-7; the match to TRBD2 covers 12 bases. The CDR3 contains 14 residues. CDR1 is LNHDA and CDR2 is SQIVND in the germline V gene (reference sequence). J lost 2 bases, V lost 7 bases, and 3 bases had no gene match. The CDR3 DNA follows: TGTGCCAGTACCTGGACTAGCGGGGCCTACGAGCAGTACTTC. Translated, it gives CASTWTSGAYEQYF.

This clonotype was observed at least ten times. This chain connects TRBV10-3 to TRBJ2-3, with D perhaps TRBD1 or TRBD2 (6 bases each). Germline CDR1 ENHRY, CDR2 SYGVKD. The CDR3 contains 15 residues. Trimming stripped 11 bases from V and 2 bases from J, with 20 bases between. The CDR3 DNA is TGTGCCGTTCGAAGAGGGGGGCCTGACACAGATACGCAGTATTTT. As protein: CAVRRGGPDTDTQYF.

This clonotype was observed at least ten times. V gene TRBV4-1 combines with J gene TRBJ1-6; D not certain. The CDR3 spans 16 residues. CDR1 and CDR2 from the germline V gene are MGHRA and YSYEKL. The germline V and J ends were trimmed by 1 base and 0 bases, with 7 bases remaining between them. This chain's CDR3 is CASSQAGLSYNSPLHF. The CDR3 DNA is TGCGCCAGCAGCCAAGCCGGTCTCTCCTATAATTCACCCCTCCACTTT.

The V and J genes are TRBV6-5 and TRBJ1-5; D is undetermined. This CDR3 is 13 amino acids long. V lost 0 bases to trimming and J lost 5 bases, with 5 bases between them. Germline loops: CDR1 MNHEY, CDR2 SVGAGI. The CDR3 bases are TGTGCCAGCAGTTACTCGTCGGATCAGCCCCAGCATTTT. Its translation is CASSYSSDQPQHF.

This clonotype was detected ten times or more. CDR3 loop: CASSSPTGGNEQYF. CDR3 nucleotide sequence: TGCGCCAGCAGCTCTCCGACAGGGGGAAACGAGCAGTACTTC. The rearrangement joins TRBV5-1 to TRBJ2-7, with TRBD1 matching 9 bases. Germline V gene lookup returns CDR1 SGHRS and CDR2 YFSETQ. The ends lost 3 bases at V and 5 bases at J; junction bases unmatched: 6. This CDR3 region has 14 residues. The full variable domain, in which reference TRBV5-1 and TRBJ2-7 provide the parts outside the CDR3, is KAGVTQTPRYLIKTRGQQVTLSCSPISGHRSVSWYQQTPGQGLQFLFEYFSETQRNKGNFPGRFSGRQFSNSRSEMNVSTLELGDSALYLCASSSPTGGNEQYFGPGTRLTVT.

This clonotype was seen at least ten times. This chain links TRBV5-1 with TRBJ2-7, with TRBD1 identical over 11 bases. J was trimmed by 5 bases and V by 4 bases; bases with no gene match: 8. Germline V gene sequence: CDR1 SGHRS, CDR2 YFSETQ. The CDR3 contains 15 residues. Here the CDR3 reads CASSPDRTGGNEQYF. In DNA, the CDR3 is TGCGCCAGCAGCCCGGACCGGACAGGGGGCAACGAGCAGTACTTC.

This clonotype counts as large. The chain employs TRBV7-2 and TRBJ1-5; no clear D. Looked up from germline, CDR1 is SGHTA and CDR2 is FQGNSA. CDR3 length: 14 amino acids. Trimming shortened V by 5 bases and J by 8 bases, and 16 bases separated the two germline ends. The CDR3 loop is CASSGGSGSKPQHF. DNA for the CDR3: TGTGCCAGCAGCGGAGGGTCTGGGAGTAAGCCCCAGCATTTT.

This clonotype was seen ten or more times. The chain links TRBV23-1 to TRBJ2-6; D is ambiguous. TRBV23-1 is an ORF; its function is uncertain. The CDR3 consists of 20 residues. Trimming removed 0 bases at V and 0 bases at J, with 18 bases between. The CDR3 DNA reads TGCGCCAGCAGTCAATCCACGGAAACCACCCTTCTCTCTGGGGCCAACGTCCTGACTTTC. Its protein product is CASSQSTETTLLSGANVLTF.

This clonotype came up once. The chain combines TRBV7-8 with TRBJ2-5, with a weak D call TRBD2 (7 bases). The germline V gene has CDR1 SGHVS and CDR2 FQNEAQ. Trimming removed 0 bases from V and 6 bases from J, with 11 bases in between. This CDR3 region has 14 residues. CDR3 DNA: TGTGCCAGCAGCTTAGCGGGGGGGCTGCAGACCCAGTACTTC. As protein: CASSLAGGLQTQYF.

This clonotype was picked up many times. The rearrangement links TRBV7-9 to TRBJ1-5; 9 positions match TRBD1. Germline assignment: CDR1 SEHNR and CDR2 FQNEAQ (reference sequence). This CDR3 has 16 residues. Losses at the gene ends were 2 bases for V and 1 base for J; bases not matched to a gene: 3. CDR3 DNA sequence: TGTGCCAGCAGCTTATGGACAGGGGTGAGCAATCAGCCCCAGCATTTT. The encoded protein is CASSLWTGVSNQPQHF.

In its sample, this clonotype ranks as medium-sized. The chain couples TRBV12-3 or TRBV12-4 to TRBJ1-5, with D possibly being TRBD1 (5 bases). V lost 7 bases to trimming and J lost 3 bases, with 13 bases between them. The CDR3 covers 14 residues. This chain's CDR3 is CASTADRTNQPQHF. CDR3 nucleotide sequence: TGTGCCAGCACCGCTGACAGAACCAATCAGCCCCAGCATTTT.

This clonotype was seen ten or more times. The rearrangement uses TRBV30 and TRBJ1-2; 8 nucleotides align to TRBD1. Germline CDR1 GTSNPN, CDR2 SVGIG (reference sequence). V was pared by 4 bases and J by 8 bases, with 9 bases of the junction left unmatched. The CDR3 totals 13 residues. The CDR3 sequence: CAWTVGQGDGYTF. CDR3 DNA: TGTGCCTGGACCGTCGGACAGGGTGACGGCTACACCTTC.

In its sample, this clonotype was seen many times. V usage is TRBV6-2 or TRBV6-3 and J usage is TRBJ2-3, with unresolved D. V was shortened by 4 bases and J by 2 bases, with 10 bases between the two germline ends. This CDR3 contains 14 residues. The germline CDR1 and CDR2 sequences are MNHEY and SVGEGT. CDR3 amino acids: CASSFLYNTDTQYF. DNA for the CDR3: TGTGCCAGCAGTTTTCTTTACAACACAGATACGCAGTATTTT.

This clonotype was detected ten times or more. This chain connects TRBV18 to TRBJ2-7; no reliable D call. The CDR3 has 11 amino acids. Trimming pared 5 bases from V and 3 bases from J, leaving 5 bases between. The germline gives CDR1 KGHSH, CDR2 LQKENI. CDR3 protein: CASSGDYEQYF. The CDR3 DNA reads TGTGCCAGCTCAGGGGACTACGAGCAGTACTTC.

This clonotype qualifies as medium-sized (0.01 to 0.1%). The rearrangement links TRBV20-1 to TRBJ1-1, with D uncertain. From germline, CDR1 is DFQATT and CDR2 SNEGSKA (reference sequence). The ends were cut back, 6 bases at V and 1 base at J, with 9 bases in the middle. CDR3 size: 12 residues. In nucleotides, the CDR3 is TGCAGTGCCACAGTGGGGAACACTGAAGCTTTCTTT. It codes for CSATVGNTEAFF.

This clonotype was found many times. The CDR3 coding sequence is TGTGCCAGCAGTTTAGTACAGGACTCAACTAATGAAAAACTGTTTTTT. This sequence encodes CASSLVQDSTNEKLFF. This chain links TRBV28 with TRBJ1-4, with D possibly TRBD1 on 5 matching bases. Looked up from germline, CDR1 is MDHEN and CDR2 is SYDVKM. Trimming pared 2 bases from V and 0 bases from J, leaving 10 bases between. The CDR3 extends over 16 amino acids.

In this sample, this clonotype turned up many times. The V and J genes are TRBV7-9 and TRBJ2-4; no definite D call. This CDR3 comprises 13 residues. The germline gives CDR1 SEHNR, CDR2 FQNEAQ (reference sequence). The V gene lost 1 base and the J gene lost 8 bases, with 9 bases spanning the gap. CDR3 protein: CASSLGQSYIQYF. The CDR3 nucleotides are TGTGCCAGCAGCTTAGGGCAGTCATACATTCAGTACTTC.